Here is one TCR beta chain with its context. What it recognizes is unknown. The timepoints at which blood was sampled were baseline, cycle 4 day 1, and cycle 7 day 1. The V gene's germline CDR1 is SEHNR and CDR2 FQNEAQ (reference sequence). V was trimmed by 5 bases and J by 4 bases, leaving 18 bases between them. The CDR3 has 17 amino acids. The protocol was immunoSEQ multiplex PCR, while the TCRdb copy is restricted to in-frame clones and leaves out a portion. This table holds tens of thousands of clones, around 84% found once. The source of the sample is a study of OX40 agonist ivuxolimab in advanced cancers. General observations from the study: CD8+ T cells showed, on average, more clonal expansion than CD4+ cells. With doses of 0.1 to 3.0 mg/kg, CD4+ and CD8+ blood T cells had undergone clonal expansion by week 6.

The receptor's source is an adult with an advanced solid tumor such as melanoma, head and neck, liver or kidney cancer. The specimen comprised CD4+ or CD8+ T cells sorted from blood, sampled in a trial of the OX40 agonist ivuxolimab. The V gene is TRBV7-9, the J gene TRBJ1-6, with D possibly matching TRBD1 (5 bases). The CDR3 nucleotides read TGTGCCAGCAGCCCCCTCTATTCTGAGGGGTATAATTCACCCCTCCACTTT. Its protein product is CASSPLYSEGYNSPLHF.